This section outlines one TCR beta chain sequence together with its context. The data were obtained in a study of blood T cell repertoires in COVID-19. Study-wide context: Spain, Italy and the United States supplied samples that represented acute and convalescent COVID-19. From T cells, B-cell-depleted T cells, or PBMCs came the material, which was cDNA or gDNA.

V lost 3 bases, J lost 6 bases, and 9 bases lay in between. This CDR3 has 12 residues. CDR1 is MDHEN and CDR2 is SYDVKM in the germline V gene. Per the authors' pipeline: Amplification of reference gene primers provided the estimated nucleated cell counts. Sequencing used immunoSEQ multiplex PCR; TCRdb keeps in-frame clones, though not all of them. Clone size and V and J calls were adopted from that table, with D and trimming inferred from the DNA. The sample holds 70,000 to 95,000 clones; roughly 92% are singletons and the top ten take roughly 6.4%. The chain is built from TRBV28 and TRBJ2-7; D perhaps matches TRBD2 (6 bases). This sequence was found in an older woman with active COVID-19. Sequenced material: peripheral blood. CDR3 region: CASSLLGGEQYF. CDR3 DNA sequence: TGTGCCAGCAGTTTGCTGGGGGGCGAGCAGTACTTC.